The rows below give T cell receptor beta chains drawn from one sample of a study of prognosis after radiotherapy for stage I lung cancer. TCRdb re-called the multiplex PCR reads through MiXCR, storing one row per CDR3 protein. This sample yields about 30,000 distinct CDR3 sequences, of which less than 40% are seen a single time; about an eighth belongs to the top ten. This specimen consisted of PBMCs, obtained before or after stereotactic body radiation therapy (not recorded which). Receptors originate from a donor of 50 years or more with non-small cell lung cancer. Both conserved end residues are trimmed from each CDR3.

V: TRBV24-1; J: TRBJ2-1; CDR3: ATSDSSGGPYNEQF
V: TRBV5-1; J: TRBJ2-1; CDR3: ASSLGLAYNEQF
V: TRBV19; J: TRBJ1-5; CDR3: ASRAEGFVPQH
V: TRBV6-1; J: TRBJ2-1; CDR3: ASSERVGGQGEQF
V: TRBV28; J: TRBJ2-3; CDR3: ASLSSMATDTQY
V: TRBV5-6; J: TRBJ1-5; CDR3: ASTLGTGRRNQPQH
V: TRBV6-1; J: TRBJ1-6; CDR3: ASSGGTWNSPLH
V: TRBV20-1; J: TRBJ1-5; CDR3: GARSSGGGYSNQPQH
V: TRBV19; J: TRBJ2-2; CDR3: ASRIVTGTSPTWELF
V: TRBV28; J: TRBJ2-1; CDR3: ASSLSGGGNEQF
V: TRBV7-8; J: TRBJ1-4; CDR3: ASGGTVPTNEKLF
V: TRBV9; J: TRBJ2-1; CDR3: ASSPVRGAPDNEQF
V: TRBV5-1; J: TRBJ2-5; CDR3: ASSEGLAGGETQY
V: TRBV5-8; J: TRBJ2-1; CDR3: ASSFGTAVGNEQF
V: TRBV5-1; J: TRBJ2-1; CDR3: ASSLYGGALSNEQF
V: TRBV6-1; J: TRBJ1-5; CDR3: ASSEGGTGDLPQH
V: TRBV12-3/TRBV12-4; J: TRBJ1-5; CDR3: ASNLYRSSNQPQH
V: TRBV3-1; J: TRBJ2-1; CDR3: ATAGSSYNEQF
V: TRBV6-7; J: TRBJ2-7; CDR3: ASSYDPGHRY
V: TRBV20-1; J: TRBJ2-2; CDR3: SASHGNTGELF
V: TRBV11-2; J: TRBJ2-3; CDR3: ASSLGPHGDTQY
V: TRBV9; J: TRBJ2-2; CDR3: ASSVARGTGELF
V: TRBV6-1; J: TRBJ1-6; CDR3: ASSAAGYYNSHLH
V: TRBV28; J: TRBJ1-6; CDR3: ASSDGPGGTSSYNSPLH
V: TRBV7-2; J: TRBJ2-5; CDR3: ASSLGFGGGAMSTQY
V: TRBV19; J: TRBJ2-7; CDR3: ANSLFPRQGYEQY
V: TRBV27; J: TRBJ1-2; CDR3: ASSPSGCAYYGYT
V: TRBV19; J: TRBJ2-3; CDR3: ASTSVVLTTATDTQY
V: TRBV19; J: TRBJ2-7; CDR3: ASSARQGVIHEQY
V: TRBV6-5; J: TRBJ1-1; CDR3: ASSYFGRTEAF
V: TRBV6-4; J: TRBJ2-2; CDR3: ASSQGDRGITGELF
V: TRBV28; J: TRBJ1-2; CDR3: ASSRQGRYGYT
V: TRBV25-1; J: TRBJ2-2; CDR3: ASSEWGKGLAGPTNTGELF
V: TRBV7-9; J: TRBJ2-1; CDR3: ASSLVGTGYNEQF
V: TRBV2; J: TRBJ2-5; CDR3: ASSLLAGQQETQY
V: TRBV11-2; J: TRBJ2-7; CDR3: ASSRDSRQY
V: TRBV6-1; J: TRBJ1-6; CDR3: ASSGGRIKHSPLH
V: TRBV3-1; J: TRBJ2-5; CDR3: ASSQVTGVQETQY
V: TRBV20-1; J: TRBJ2-1; CDR3: SASEGSYNEQF
V: TRBV2; J: TRBJ2-1; CDR3: ASRGWRGAGGGF
V: TRBV11-3; J: TRBJ2-3; CDR3: ASSSISGVDTDTQY
V: TRBV6-2/TRBV6-3; J: TRBJ2-1; CDR3: ASTRGQIYNEQF
V: TRBV28; J: TRBJ1-5; CDR3: ASSLKWLGSNQPQH
V: TRBV28; J: TRBJ2-1; CDR3: ASKGGGQAKDEQF
V: TRBV6-1; J: TRBJ1-3; CDR3: ASSDSLISSGNTIY
V: TRBV2; J: TRBJ1-1; CDR3: ASSGGQRNTEAF
V: TRBV7-8; J: TRBJ1-5; CDR3: ASSPGRPGNQPQH
V: TRBV20-1; J: TRBJ2-7; CDR3: SARAFVGEQY
V: TRBV7-6; J: TRBJ1-1; CDR3: ASSPRGSYGEAF
V: TRBV7-8; J: TRBJ1-6; CDR3: ASSLGPGANSPLH
V: TRBV28; J: TRBJ2-1; CDR3: ASRWGGSYNEQF
V: TRBV5-6; J: TRBJ2-5; CDR3: ASSLAWRQETQY
V: TRBV5-1; J: TRBJ1-1; CDR3: ASSLDPGENTEAF
V: TRBV27; J: TRBJ1-2; CDR3: ASSPYGDTVYGYT